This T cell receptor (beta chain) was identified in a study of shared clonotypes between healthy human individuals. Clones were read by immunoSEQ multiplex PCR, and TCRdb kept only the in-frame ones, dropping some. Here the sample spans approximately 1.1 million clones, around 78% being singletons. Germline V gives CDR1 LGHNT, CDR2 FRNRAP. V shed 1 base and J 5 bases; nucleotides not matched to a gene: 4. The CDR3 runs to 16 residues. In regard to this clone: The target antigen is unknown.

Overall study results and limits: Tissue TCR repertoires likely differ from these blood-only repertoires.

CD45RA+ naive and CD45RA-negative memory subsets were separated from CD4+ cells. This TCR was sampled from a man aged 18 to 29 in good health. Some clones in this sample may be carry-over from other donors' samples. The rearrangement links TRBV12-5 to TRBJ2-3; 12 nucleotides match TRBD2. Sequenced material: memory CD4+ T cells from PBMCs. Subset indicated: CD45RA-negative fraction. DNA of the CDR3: TGTGCTAGTGGTTTGGGACTAGCGGGAGTGGTAGATACGCAGTATTTT. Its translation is CASGLGLAGVVDTQYF.